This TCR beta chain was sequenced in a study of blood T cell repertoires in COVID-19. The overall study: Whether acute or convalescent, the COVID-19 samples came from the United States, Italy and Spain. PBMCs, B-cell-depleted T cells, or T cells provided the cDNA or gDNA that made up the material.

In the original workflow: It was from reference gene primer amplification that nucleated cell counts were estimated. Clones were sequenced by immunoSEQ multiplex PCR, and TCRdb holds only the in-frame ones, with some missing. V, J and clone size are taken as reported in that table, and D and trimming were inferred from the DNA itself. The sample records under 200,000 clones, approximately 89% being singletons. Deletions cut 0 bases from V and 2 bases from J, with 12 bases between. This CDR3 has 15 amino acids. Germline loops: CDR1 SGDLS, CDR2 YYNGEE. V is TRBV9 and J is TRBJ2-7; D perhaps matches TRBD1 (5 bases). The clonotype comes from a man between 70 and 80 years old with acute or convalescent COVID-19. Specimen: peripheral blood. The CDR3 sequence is CASSVAARATYEQYF. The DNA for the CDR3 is TGTGCCAGCAGCGTAGCCGCCAGGGCTACCTACGAGCAGTACTTC.